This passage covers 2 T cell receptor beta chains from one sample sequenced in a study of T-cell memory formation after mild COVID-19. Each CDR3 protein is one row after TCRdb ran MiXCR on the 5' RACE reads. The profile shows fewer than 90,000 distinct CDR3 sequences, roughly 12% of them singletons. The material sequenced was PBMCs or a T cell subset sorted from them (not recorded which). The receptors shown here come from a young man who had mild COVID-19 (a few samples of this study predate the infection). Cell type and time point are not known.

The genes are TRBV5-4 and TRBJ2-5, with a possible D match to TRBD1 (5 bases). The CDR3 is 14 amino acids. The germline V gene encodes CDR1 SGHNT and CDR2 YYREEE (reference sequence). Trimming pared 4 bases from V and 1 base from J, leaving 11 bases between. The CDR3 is CASSPPTAQETQYF. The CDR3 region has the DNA TGTGCCAGCAGCCCGCCGACAGCCCAAGAGACCCAGTACTTC.

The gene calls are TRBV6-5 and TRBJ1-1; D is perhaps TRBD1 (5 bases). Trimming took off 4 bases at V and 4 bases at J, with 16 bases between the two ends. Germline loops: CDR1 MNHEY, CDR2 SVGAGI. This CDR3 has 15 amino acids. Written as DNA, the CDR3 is TGTGCCAGCAGTTTGGGACGGTTCGGGGGCACTGAAGCTTTCTTT. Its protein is CASSLGRFGGTEAFF.